Below are 26 T cell receptor beta chains sequenced from a single sample in a study of T cells in Graves' hyperthyroidism and ophthalmopathy. It was RNA transcripts that yielded the amplified TCR beta CDR3 regions. TCR CDR3 regions were first amplified by RT-PCR with HTBI primers. In TCRdb, the multiplex PCR reads were re-called with MiXCR into one record per CDR3 protein. The table has about 180,000 distinct CDR3 sequences, about a sixth seen once. The specimen was blood. The receptors shown here come from a woman in her 50s with Graves' hyperthyroidism.

The chain couples TRBV3-1 to TRBJ2-7; D may be TRBD1 (6 bases). The ends were cut back, 0 bases at V and 1 base at J, with 10 bases in the middle. The CDR3 runs 15 residues. Germline CDR1 reads LGHDT; CDR2 reads YNNKEL (reference sequence). The chain's CDR3 is CASSQDIQGSYEQYF. The DNA of the CDR3 is TGTGCCAGCAGCCAAGATATACAGGGTTCCTACGAGCAGTACTTC.

To note about this clonotype: Since a much larger clone is just one base distant, this may be a read error. The V gene is TRBV7-8, the J gene TRBJ2-1; the match to TRBD2 covers 12 bases. The trim removed 5 bases at V and 8 bases at J, leaving 7 bases unmatched. There are 15 residues in the CDR3. The germline CDR1 and CDR2 sequences are SGHVS and FQNEAQ. CDR3 sequence: CASSSWTSGDDEQFF. The CDR3 bases are TGTGCCAGCAGCAGCTGGACTAGCGGGGACGATGAGCAGTTCTTC.

This clonotype has a count of ten or more. The chain has TRBV25-1 and TRBJ2-4; D gene ambiguous. The CDR3 has 15 amino acids. With 3 bases removed from V and 1 base from J, the gap between germline ends came to 10 bases. Germline CDR1 reads MGHDK; CDR2 reads SYGVNS. The CDR3 nucleotides read TGTGCCAGCAGTGATGAGACCCCTGCCAAAAACATTCAGTACTTC. This sequence encodes CASSDETPAKNIQYF.

This chain links TRBV27 with TRBJ2-7; D remains unclear. Germline V lookup: CDR1 MNHEY, CDR2 SMNVEV (reference sequence). Trimming left V 4 bases short and J 4 bases short, with 11 bases between. This CDR3 spans 13 amino acids. The CDR3, as DNA: TGTGCCAGCAGTTGGAAGGAGCGTTACGAGCAGTACTTC. The encoded protein is CASSWKERYEQYF.

This clonotype was observed at least ten times. The chain uses TRBV5-1 and TRBJ1-3; 11 nucleotides agree with TRBD1. The ends lost 7 bases at V and 0 bases at J; junction bases unmatched: 9. In germline, CDR1 is SGHRS, CDR2 YFSETQ. The CDR3 is made up of 17 amino acids. CDR3 coding DNA: TGCGCCAGCCAATACGGGACAGGGGGAAGCTCTGGAAACACCATATATTTT. Translation: CASQYGTGGSSGNTIYF.

In this sample, this clonotype turned up many times. V is TRBV15 and J is TRBJ1-5; D perhaps matches TRBD1 (5 bases). Between the trimmed V and J ends, which lost 1 base and 2 bases, there was a span of 15 bases. The CDR3 length is 17 residues. Germline V gene sequence: CDR1 LNHNV, CDR2 YYDKDF (reference sequence). CDR3 protein: CATSRAGHSSGNQPQHF. CDR3 sequence (DNA): TGTGCCACCAGCAGAGCCGGACACTCAAGTGGCAATCAGCCCCAGCATTTT.

Many counts were recorded for this clonotype. The chain couples TRBV7-2 to TRBJ1-1; no definite D call. The CDR3 covers 13 residues. CDR1 and CDR2 (germline): SGHTA, FQGNSA. V was pared by 4 bases and J by 1 base, with 7 bases between. This chain's CDR3 is CASSSQRNTEAFF. CDR3 in DNA: TGTGCCAGCAGCTCCCAAAGGAACACTGAAGCTTTCTTT.

This clonotype was recorded a few times. The CDR3 DNA sequence: TGCAGTGCTGGCGAGGGGACAGGGGCCTATGGCTACACCTTC. It yields the protein CSAGEGTGAYGYTF. This chain connects TRBV20-1 to TRBJ1-2; TRBD1 aligns across 10 bases. Germline-derived CDR1 and CDR2 are DFQATT and SNEGSKA (reference sequence). V shed 5 bases and J 4 bases; nucleotides not matched to a gene: 7. CDR3 length: 14 residues.

The table lists this clonotype with many counts. The chain employs TRBV7-9 and TRBJ2-7; 11 bases map to TRBD1. In germline, CDR1 is SEHNR, CDR2 FQNEAQ (reference sequence). V shed 3 bases and J 3 bases; nucleotides not matched to a gene: 7. CDR3 length: 16 amino acids. DNA for the CDR3: TGTGCCAGCAGCTTTTCTCCCGGGACAGGGGGCTACGAGCAGTACTTC. This translates into CASSFSPGTGGYEQYF.

The sample holds a few counts of this clonotype. The V call is TRBV19, the J call TRBJ2-3; D is unclear. V was trimmed by 8 bases and J by 2 bases, leaving 8 bases between them. The CDR3 spans 12 residues. CDR1 is LNHDA, CDR2 SQIVND, per germline (reference sequence). The CDR3 DNA sequence: TGTGCCAGTGGCGGATCCACAGATACGCAGTATTTT. This encodes CASGGSTDTQYF.

Ten or more counts support this clonotype. The chain recombines TRBV5-1 with TRBJ2-3; 9 bases fit TRBD1. The CDR3 consists of 15 residues. CDR1 SGHRS and CDR2 YFSETQ come from the germline V gene. Trimming removed 0 bases from V and 4 bases from J; junction bases left unmatched: 3. The CDR3 region has the DNA TGCGCCAGCAGCTTGGGGACAGGGGTTGCAGATACGCAGTATTTT. It yields the protein CASSLGTGVADTQYF.

This clonotype occurred many times. This chain uses TRBV6-1 with TRBJ1-1; perhaps TRBD1 as D (6 bases). The CDR3 runs 15 residues. The germline V gene has CDR1 MNHNS and CDR2 SASEGT. V was pared by 4 bases and J by 4 bases, with 16 bases between. CDR3 nucleotide sequence: TGTGCCAGCAGTGGCCCCGTCGGAGGGGGCACTGAAGCTTTCTTT. Protein: CASSGPVGGGTEAFF.

This sequence joins TRBV5-1 and TRBJ1-1; no firm D call. CDR1 and CDR2 from the germline V gene are SGHRS and YFSETQ. The V end was cut by 0 bases, the J end by 8 bases, with 8 bases between. The CDR3 spans 12 residues. As DNA, the CDR3 is TGCGCCAGCAGCTTGGTACGGGGAGAAGCTTTCTTT. Translation gives CASSLVRGEAFF.

Comment on this clonotype: This may stem from a read error, because a much larger clone lies one nucleotide away. The J gene is TRBJ1-6, the V gene TRBV29-1; TRBD1 might be the D (6 bases). Deletions cut 0 bases from V and 4 bases from J, with 28 bases between. The CDR3 is made up of 21 amino acids. Germline lookup yields CDR1 SQVTM and CDR2 ANQGSEA. CDR3 nucleotides: TGCAGCGTTGAAGAAGGGCTACAGGGACCCACTCCAAAACTGTATAATTCACCCCTCCACTTT. It specifies CSVEEGLQGPTPKLYNSPLHF.

In regard to this clonotype: Possible read error: a much larger clone is one base away. The gene calls are TRBV5-6 and TRBJ2-3; no clear D gene. Germline V CDR1 and CDR2: SGHDT, YYEEEE. CDR3 size: 12 residues. The CDR3 protein is CASGLTADTQYF. The CDR3 coding sequence is TGTGCCAGCGGCTTGACGGCAGATACGCAGTATTTT.

The table lists this clonotype with many counts. This chain joins TRBV3-1 and TRBJ2-5; weak D call: TRBD1 (6 bases). Germline loops: CDR1 LGHDT, CDR2 YNNKEL (reference sequence). The CDR3 extends over 13 amino acids. The V end was cut by 1 base, the J end by 13 bases, with 16 bases between. The CDR3 sequence is CASSQVGTLPPYF. The DNA for the CDR3 is TGTGCCAGCAGCCAAGTAGGGACACTTCCCCCGTACTTC.

This clonotype was recorded a few times. The rearrangement links TRBV20-1 to TRBJ2-5; 7 bases line up with TRBD2. V shed 3 bases, J shed 9 bases, and the junction held 7 bases outside the gene matches. The CDR3 runs 12 residues. Germline values: CDR1 DFQATT, CDR2 SNEGSKA (reference sequence). CDR3 region: CSARWPGGSQYF. CDR3 coding DNA: TGCAGTGCTAGGTGGCCCGGGGGGTCCCAGTACTTC.

Ten or more counts support this clonotype. The chain employs TRBV3-1 and TRBJ1-1; D not resolved. Trimming stripped 6 bases from V and 0 bases from J, with 14 bases between. The CDR3 covers 15 residues. CDR1 is LGHDT and CDR2 is YNNKEL in the germline V gene (reference sequence). The CDR3 region is CASSLRGNMNTEAFF. CDR3 coding DNA: TGTGCCAGCAGTTTACGGGGAAACATGAACACTGAAGCTTTCTTT.

This clonotype was counted many times. The gene calls are TRBV20-1 and TRBJ1-2; TRBD1 might be the D (6 bases). The CDR3 runs to 13 residues. V lost 4 bases and J 8 bases, leaving 17 bases between the germline ends. Germline loops: CDR1 DFQATT, CDR2 SNEGSKA (reference sequence). The CDR3 reads CSATISGAGGYTF. The CDR3 coding sequence is TGCAGTGCTACAATTTCAGGGGCAGGAGGCTACACCTTC.

This clonotype was detected ten times or more. This chain uses TRBV3-1 with TRBJ1-1, with D maybe TRBD1 (6 bases). Germline V lookup: CDR1 LGHDT, CDR2 YNNKEL (reference sequence). V gave up 3 bases and J gave up 11 bases, with 16 bases separating them. The CDR3 has 13 amino acids. In nucleotides, the CDR3 is TGTGCCAGCAGCCAGCCCGGGACAAAAGAGGCTTTCTTT. Its protein product is CASSQPGTKEAFF. The full variable domain, in which reference TRBV3-1 and TRBJ1-1 provide the parts outside the CDR3, is DTAVSQTPKYLVTQMGNDKSIKCEQNLGHDTMYWYKQDSKKFLKIMFSYNNKELIINETVPNRFSPKSPDKAHLNLHINSLELGDSAVYFCASSQPGTKEAFFGQGTRLTVV.

This clonotype was counted ten times or more. V gene TRBV6-1 combines with J gene TRBJ1-2; D perhaps matches TRBD1 (6 bases). The CDR3 is made up of 14 amino acids. Germline V gene sequence: CDR1 MNHNS, CDR2 SASEGT. V was shortened by 5 bases and J by 10 bases, with 20 bases between the two germline ends. The CDR3 is CASSYGGGGWAYTF. The CDR3 coding sequence is TGTGCCAGCAGTTACGGTGGGGGCGGTTGGGCCTACACCTTC.

In this sample, this clonotype turned up many times. The chain uses TRBV6-1 and TRBJ2-3, with no clear D. CDR3 length: 14 residues. V was trimmed by 2 bases and J by 3 bases, leaving 9 bases between them. CDR1 is MNHNS and CDR2 is SASEGT in the germline V gene. CDR3 amino acids: CASSETGWTDTQYF. CDR3 nucleotide sequence: TGTGCCAGCAGTGAAACGGGTTGGACAGATACGCAGTATTTT.

This chain links TRBV6-2 or TRBV6-3 with TRBJ1-5; D call uncertain. Trimming shortened V by 4 bases and J by 7 bases, and 14 bases separated the two germline ends. This CDR3 is 14 amino acids long. Germline V CDR1 and CDR2: MNHEY, SVGEGT. The chain's CDR3 is CASSSQVRLQPQHF. In DNA form, the CDR3 reads TGTGCCAGCAGTTCGCAGGTACGGTTACAGCCCCAGCATTTT.

The chain recombines TRBV6-1 with TRBJ1-4; D is uncertain. Trimming took off 7 bases at V and 0 bases at J, with 12 bases between the two ends. Germline V gives CDR1 MNHNS, CDR2 SASEGT. This CDR3 contains 15 residues. The CDR3 DNA reads TGTGCCAGCAAGGAGCGTTTAGCAACTAATGAAAAACTGTTTTTT. Its protein is CASKERLATNEKLFF.

This clonotype was recorded at least ten times. The V gene is TRBV20-1, the J gene TRBJ2-1; the D gene is possibly TRBD1 (6 bases). Germline V gene lookup returns CDR1 DFQATT and CDR2 SNEGSKA (reference sequence). This CDR3 contains 15 residues. Trimming left V 6 bases short and J 0 bases short, with 15 bases between. CDR3: CSAPGVGGSYNEQFF. Here the CDR3 DNA reads TGCAGTGCGCCCGGGGTAGGGGGCTCCTACAATGAGCAGTTCTTC.

This clonotype was observed many times. This sequence joins TRBV19 and TRBJ1-1; no definite D call. Germline CDR1 is LNHDA and CDR2 is SQIVND (reference sequence). This CDR3 has 14 amino acids. The V end was cut by 5 bases, the J end by 1 base, with 11 bases between. CDR3 bases: TGTGCCAGTAGTCCCGTTCACCAGAACACTGAAGCTTTCTTT. It specifies CASSPVHQNTEAFF.